This TCR beta chain came from a study of blood T cell repertoires in COVID-19. Study information: Nucleic acid was either cDNA or gDNA, and it came from T cells, B-cell-depleted T cells, or PBMCs.

CDR1 is SEHNR, CDR2 FQNEAQ, per germline (reference sequence). Trimming pared 7 bases from V and 0 bases from J, leaving 21 bases between. This CDR3 is built from 17 residues. As processed by the authors: Reference gene primer amplification gave estimated nucleated cell counts. The data were produced by immunoSEQ multiplex PCR, yet TCRdb's version contains in-frame clones alone and is incomplete. V, J and clone size are those of that table, while D and trimming were read from the DNA. Among 250,000 to 300,000 clones listed, roughly 90% were seen once. Residents of approximately 25 US areas, aged about 18 to 89 years, made up the participants. Before being deemed recovered, Cohort 3 donors had two negative PCRs, clearance, or symptom resolution.

This clonotype originated in a woman in her thirties or forties who had recovered from COVID-19. V and J are TRBV7-9 and TRBJ1-1; no clear D gene. Sequencing was performed on PBMCs or T cells enriched from blood (not recorded which). In nucleotides, the CDR3 is TGTGCCAGCACCCCCTCCCCGGGGAAGAGGATGAACACTGAAGCTTTCTTT. Protein: CASTPSPGKRMNTEAFF.